This TCR beta chain was found in a study of spatial heterogeneity in lung cancer. Regarding time point: sample taken at primary tumor resection. Whole RNA, isolated from tumor, nontumor lung or frozen PBMC, was sequenced without prior sorting. In this sample, this clonotype turned up many times. This CDR3 spans 19 amino acids. Germline V gene data show CDR1 as MNHNS and CDR2 as SASEGT. V trimming: 4 bases; J trimming: 3 bases; junction bases outside the gene matches: 16. TCRdb passed the 5' RACE reads through MiXCR, listing each CDR3 protein once. Of around 48,000 distinct CDR3 sequences listed, roughly 5.2% are singletons.

Sequences were derived from PBMCs, sampled at surgery. This TCR came from a male donor with early-stage non-small cell lung cancer. V gene TRBV6-1 combines with J gene TRBJ2-2; TRBD2 agrees at 8 bases. CDR3 in amino acids: CASSGVREGLPLDTGELFF. The DNA for the CDR3 is TGTGCCAGCAGTGGGGTCCGGGAGGGCCTCCCTCTGGACACCGGGGAGCTGTTTTTT.